Presented here are 32 T cell receptor beta chains from one specimen sequenced in a study of vaccination and CD4 T cells after COVID-19. The study sequenced cultured CD4+ T cell DNA using the Oncomine TCR Beta short-read assay. After culture, CD4+ T cells served as the source for genomic DNA extraction. TCRdb itself ran the PCR reads through MiXCR, one entry per CDR3 protein. The data hold over 6,000 distinct CDR3 sequences, with 30% to 40% observed a single time. Sample treatment: approximately 9-day PBMC culture with coronavirus spike peptide pools or control peptides (ViraFEST assay). CD4+ T lymphocytes from the unexposed donor were collected before the COVID-19 pandemic (2011-2018). The antigens these receptors bind are not known. What was sequenced was CD4+ T cells from blood, cultured in vitro. All receptors derive from a human donor in good health.

The gene calls are TRBV3-1 and TRBJ2-7; the D is unclear. From germline, CDR1 is LGHDT and CDR2 YNNKEL (reference sequence). CDR3 length: 14 amino acids. Trimming removed 6 bases from V and 4 bases from J, with 16 bases in between. The CDR3 coding sequence is TGTGCCAGCAGTACAACAAGTAGGCTATACGAGCAGTACTTC. It encodes CASSTTSRLYEQYF.

This clonotype rates as medium-sized (0.01 to 0.1%). The V gene is TRBV7-2, the J gene TRBJ1-1; TRBD1 is a possible D gene (5 bases). The CDR3 has 15 amino acids. Trimming pared 4 bases from V and 4 bases from J, leaving 16 bases between. CDR1 and CDR2 (germline): SGHTA, FQGNSA. The CDR3 reads CASSYMGVTSTEAFF. The CDR3 DNA sequence: TGTGCCAGCAGCTATATGGGGGTCACTTCCACTGAAGCTTTCTTT.

The V call is TRBV7-9, the J call TRBJ1-1; D is ambiguous. This CDR3 is built from 14 residues. Looked up from germline, CDR1 is SEHNR and CDR2 is FQNEAQ (reference sequence). Trimming took off 1 base at V and 6 bases at J, with 12 bases between the two ends. The CDR3 spells CASSLEGGGSEAFF. The CDR3 DNA sequence: TGTGCCAGCAGCTTAGAAGGAGGCGGCTCTGAAGCTTTCTTT.

The CDR3 coding sequence is TGTGCCAGCAGCGGCGGACAGTCCTACGAGCAGTACTTC. The encoded protein is CASSGGQSYEQYF. The chain uses TRBV9 and TRBJ2-7, with D maybe TRBD1 (6 bases). Germline CDR1 SGDLS, CDR2 YYNGEE. V lost 3 bases and J lost 1, with 8 bases in between. CDR3 length: 13 amino acids.

This clonotype was counted between two and nine times. The V and J genes are TRBV6-2 or TRBV6-3 and TRBJ2-7; D may be TRBD2 (6 bases). The CDR3 consists of 12 residues. Trimming shortened V by 2 bases and J by 10 bases, and 12 bases separated the two germline ends. Germline V CDR1 and CDR2: MNHEY, SVGEGT. In nucleotides, the CDR3 is TGTGCCAGCAGTTACACGTTGGGGGGACAGTACTTC. This codes for CASSYTLGGQYF.

This chain uses TRBV28 with TRBJ2-1, with unresolved D. This CDR3 has 10 residues. Germline CDR1 is MDHEN and CDR2 is SYDVKM. V dropped 10 bases and J dropped 8 bases, with 9 bases sitting between them. The CDR3 DNA reads TGTGCCACCCAGAGGTATGAGCAGTTCTTC. Its protein is CATQRYEQFF.

With regard to this clonotype: This may arise from a read error, as a much more abundant clone is one base away. The chain carries TRBV7-3 and TRBJ2-1; maybe TRBD1 (6 bases). Trimming pared 1 base from V and 11 bases from J, leaving 15 bases between. Looked up from germline, CDR1 is SGHTA and CDR2 is FQGTGA. The CDR3 consists of 14 residues. CDR3 in DNA: TGTGCCAGCAGCTTAAACCTCCAGGGGAATCAGCAGTTCTTC. This encodes CASSLNLQGNQQFF. Drawing the rest from reference TRBV7-3 and TRBJ2-1, the complete variable domain is GAGVSQTPSNKVTEKGKYVELRCDPISGHTALYWYRQSLGQGPEFLIYFQGTGAADDSGLPNDRFFAVRPEGSVSTLKIQRTERGDSAVYLCASSLNLQGNQQFFGPGTRLTVL.

In its sample, this clonotype ranks as medium-sized. This chain connects TRBV6-5 to TRBJ1-5; D remains unclear. This CDR3 is 12 amino acids long. Germline V lookup: CDR1 MNHEY, CDR2 SVGAGI. Trimming removed 4 bases from V and 10 bases from J, with 11 bases in between. This chain's CDR3 is CASSSTMQPQHF. The CDR3 nucleotides are TGTGCCAGCAGTTCAACAATGCAACCCCAGCATTTT.

The chain combines TRBV6-1 with TRBJ2-7, with D perhaps TRBD1 (6 bases). Germline-derived CDR1 and CDR2 are MNHNS and SASEGT. CDR3 length equals 13 residues. Trimming left V 8 bases short and J 0 bases short, with 11 bases between. The CDR3 reads CASRGGLSYEQYF. CDR3 coding DNA: TGTGCCAGCCGTGGGGGCCTCTCCTACGAGCAGTACTTC.

The J gene is TRBJ2-1, the V gene TRBV7-2; 8 bases line up with TRBD2. This CDR3 has 17 amino acids. Germline lookup yields CDR1 SGHTA and CDR2 FQGNSA. V dropped 4 bases and J dropped 1; count of bases not matched to a gene: 9. In DNA form, the CDR3 reads TGTGCCAGCAGCTCCCGGGCGAGCGGGAGATCCTACAATGAGCAGTTCTTC. Protein: CASSSRASGRSYNEQFF.

This clonotype was observed a handful of times. This chain connects TRBV20-1 to TRBJ2-7; 11 bases match TRBD2. Germline lookup yields CDR1 DFQATT and CDR2 SNEGSKA (reference sequence). Losses at the gene ends were 6 bases for V and 3 bases for J; bases not matched to a gene: 16. The length of the CDR3 is 17 residues. The CDR3 sequence is CSARPISGRAEVYEQYF. The CDR3 DNA sequence: TGCAGTGCAAGACCAATTAGCGGGAGGGCTGAGGTCTACGAGCAGTACTTC.

This chain joins TRBV6-5 and TRBJ2-7; the D is unclear. This CDR3 is built from 15 residues. V was shortened by 2 bases and J by 1 base, with 12 bases between the two germline ends. Germline assignment: CDR1 MNHEY and CDR2 SVGAGI. CDR3: CASSYGWIFSYEQYF. CDR3 sequence (DNA): TGTGCCAGCAGTTACGGCTGGATATTTTCCTACGAGCAGTACTTC.

The V call is TRBV21-1, the J call TRBJ1-1; the D call in the table, TRBD1, was not verified against the DNA. TRBV21-1 is a pseudogene locus. This CDR3 is built from 15 residues. The CDR3 reads CASSIRRGLNTEAFF. In DNA, the CDR3 is TGTGCCAGCAGCATTCGCAGGGGGCTGAACACTGAAGCTTTCTTT.

This clonotype is large. The chain uses TRBV20-1 and TRBJ1-2, with 11 bases lining up with TRBD1. The CDR3 extends over 16 amino acids. Trimming at V came to 4 bases and at J to 0 bases, leaving 7 bases not matched to a gene. Germline CDR1 DFQATT, CDR2 SNEGSKA (reference sequence). The CDR3 coding sequence is TGCAGTGCTACCCGGCGGGACAGGGGGTCTAACTATGGCTACACCTTC. Protein: CSATRRDRGSNYGYTF.

V and J are TRBV28 and TRBJ2-7; D is perhaps TRBD1 or TRBD2 (5 bases each). Per germline, CDR1 MDHEN and CDR2 SYDVKM. The CDR3 runs 12 residues. The ends were cut back, 6 bases at V and 7 bases at J, with 13 bases in the middle. CDR3 coding DNA: TGTGCCAGCAGCATGCCGGGGCGGGAGCAGTACTTC. The encoded protein is CASSMPGREQYF.

This sequence joins TRBV11-1 and TRBJ2-3; D is perhaps TRBD1 (5 bases). The CDR3 extends over 14 amino acids. Germline V CDR1 and CDR2: SGHAT, FQDESV (reference sequence). V was pared by 5 bases and J by 5 bases, with 14 bases between. The CDR3 reads CASSHAGFGDTQYF. DNA for the CDR3: TGTGCCAGCAGCCACGCAGGGTTTGGAGATACGCAGTATTTT.

The rearrangement uses TRBV20-1 and TRBJ2-3; tentatively, D is TRBD1 or TRBD2 (5 bases each). The V and J ends lost 0 bases and 12 bases respectively, with 16 bases between them. Germline values: CDR1 DFQATT, CDR2 SNEGSKA (reference sequence). The CDR3 totals 13 residues. The CDR3 protein is CSAREGVGTYQYF. In DNA, the CDR3 is TGCAGTGCTAGAGAGGGGGTGGGGACCTACCAGTATTTT.

The V gene is TRBV5-1, the J gene TRBJ2-5; the match to TRBD2 covers 7 bases. With 5 bases clipped from V and 0 bases from J, the junction kept 4 bases outside the gene matches. Germline V gene sequence: CDR1 SGHRS, CDR2 YFSETQ. There are 14 residues in the CDR3. CDR3 sequence: CASRALADQETQYF. CDR3 DNA: TGCGCCAGCAGGGCTCTAGCGGACCAAGAGACCCAGTACTTC.

V and J are TRBV4-2 and TRBJ2-3, with TRBD2 matching 15 bases. The V segment lost 4 bases and the J segment 3 bases; nucleotides outside the gene matches: 8. Germline V CDR1 and CDR2: LGHNA, YNFKEQ. The CDR3 contains 18 residues. The CDR3 is CASSRGLAGGVWTDTQYF. CDR3 coding DNA: TGTGCCAGCAGCCGAGGACTAGCGGGAGGGGTTTGGACAGATACGCAGTATTTT.

This clonotype was picked up a small number of times. The rearrangement links TRBV20-1 to TRBJ2-6; 10 bases map to TRBD1. There are 18 residues in the CDR3. V shed 5 bases, J shed 3 bases, and the junction held 13 bases outside the gene matches. Germline V gives CDR1 DFQATT, CDR2 SNEGSKA (reference sequence). Here the CDR3 reads CSAEPRTGGSHGANVLTF. Written as DNA, the CDR3 is TGCAGTGCTGAGCCTCGGACAGGGGGTAGCCATGGGGCCAACGTCCTGACTTTC.

This chain uses TRBV6-1 with TRBJ1-1; 10 bases match TRBD1. The CDR3 has 14 amino acids. The J segment lost 5 bases and the V segment lost 5 bases, leaving 5 bases of the junction unmatched. Germline-derived CDR1 and CDR2 are MNHNS and SASEGT. The CDR3 reads CASSRDRGLTEAFF. For the CDR3, the DNA is TGTGCCAGCAGTCGGGACAGGGGTTTAACTGAAGCTTTCTTT.

This sequence joins TRBV28 and TRBJ2-7, with a tentative D call TRBD2 (5 bases). This CDR3 is built from 14 residues. The V end was cut by 8 bases, the J end by 3 bases, with 17 bases between. Germline CDR1 and CDR2: MDHEN and SYDVKM. DNA for the CDR3: TGTGCCAGCTATCCGTTTAGCGCTAGCTACGAGCAGTACTTC. It specifies CASYPFSASYEQYF.

In its sample, this clonotype was seen a few times. This chain links TRBV20-1 with TRBJ2-1; 9 nucleotides agree with TRBD2. The CDR3 is 15 residues long. Germline assignment: CDR1 DFQATT and CDR2 SNEGSKA (reference sequence). The V and J ends lost 1 base and 2 bases, in that order; junction bases with no gene match: 3. CDR3 sequence (DNA): TGCAGTGCTAGAGCTCGCGGGAGGGCCTACAATGAGCAGTTCTTC. This gives the protein CSARARGRAYNEQFF.

Relative to its sample, this clonotype is medium-sized. The chain links TRBV7-9 to TRBJ1-2; TRBD1 matches at 7 bases. The CDR3 covers 13 residues. With 5 bases clipped from V and 2 bases from J, the junction kept 2 bases outside the gene matches. Germline values: CDR1 SEHNR, CDR2 FQNEAQ (reference sequence). CDR3 DNA: TGTGCCAGCAGCCGGGGACAGAACTATGGCTACACCTTC. Its protein is CASSRGQNYGYTF.

The V gene is TRBV6-5, the J gene TRBJ2-1, with 7 bases fitting TRBD1. Germline V gene lookup returns CDR1 MNHEY and CDR2 SVGAGI. The CDR3 has 15 residues. The J segment lost 6 bases and the V segment lost 3 bases, leaving 8 bases of the junction unmatched. DNA for the CDR3: TGTGCCAGCAGTTATTGGCAGGGGGTAGGCAATGAGCAGTTCTTC. Translation: CASSYWQGVGNEQFF.

This clonotype was detected a few times. The chain has TRBV6-5 and TRBJ1-1, with D possibly matching TRBD1 (6 bases). This CDR3 is built from 16 residues. The germline V gene has CDR1 MNHEY and CDR2 SVGAGI. The ends were cut back, 0 bases at V and 4 bases at J, with 15 bases in the middle. The CDR3 loop is CASSYSGASASTEAFF. CDR3 sequence (DNA): TGTGCCAGCAGTTACTCGGGGGCTTCGGCAAGCACTGAAGCTTTCTTT.

The chain couples TRBV6-1 to TRBJ2-7, with no clear D. V lost 5 bases, J lost 0 bases, and 14 bases lay in between. This CDR3 is 15 amino acids long. In germline, CDR1 is MNHNS, CDR2 SASEGT. The CDR3 sequence is CASSLRTGPSYEQYF. CDR3 sequence (DNA): TGTGCCAGCAGTCTGCGAACCGGACCCTCCTACGAGCAGTACTTC.

The chain couples TRBV19 to TRBJ2-5; D not resolved. Germline CDR1 and CDR2: LNHDA and SQIVND (reference sequence). Trimming left V 3 bases short and J 5 bases short, with 10 bases between. CDR3 length: 13 residues. The CDR3 protein is CASSMERSETQYF. CDR3 DNA: TGTGCCAGTAGTATGGAACGATCGGAGACCCAGTACTTC.

This clonotype appeared once. Germline and junction disagree at one end, which may indicate a read error. The chain joins TRBV5-4 to TRBJ2-7; D might be TRBD1 or TRBD2, each matching 5 bases. There are 12 residues in the CDR3. CDR1 and CDR2 (germline): SGHNT, YYREEE (reference sequence). The CDR3 DNA is TGTGCCAGCAGCTTGGTTATGGGGGAGCTGTACTTC. Protein sequence: CASSLVMGELYF.

V gene TRBV5-6 combines with J gene TRBJ1-2, with D possibly TRBD1 on 6 matching bases. The CDR3 runs 14 residues. V dropped 4 bases and J dropped 5 bases, with 15 bases sitting between them. CDR1 and CDR2 (germline): SGHDT, YYEEEE. The CDR3 protein is CASSNRNRDYGYTF. The CDR3 bases are TGTGCCAGCAGCAACAGGAACAGGGATTATGGCTACACCTTC.

This clonotype is deemed medium-sized. The CDR3 loop is CSALPQGAGNTIYF. The CDR3 DNA reads TGCAGTGCCCTACCACAGGGGGCTGGAAACACCATATATTTT. The chain carries TRBV20-1 and TRBJ1-3, with 8 bases fitting TRBD1. The germline V gene encodes CDR1 DFQATT and CDR2 SNEGSKA (reference sequence). This CDR3 region has 14 residues. The trim removed 6 bases at V and 2 bases at J, leaving 6 bases unmatched.

This clonotype is termed medium-sized. The rearrangement joins TRBV6-1 to TRBJ2-7; TRBD2 matches at 8 bases. The CDR3 has 14 residues. The trim removed 6 bases at V and 0 bases at J, leaving 4 bases unmatched. The germline CDR1 and CDR2 sequences are MNHNS and SASEGT. The CDR3 sequence is CASRRTSSSYEQYF. CDR3 bases: TGTGCCAGCAGACGGACTAGCAGCTCCTACGAGCAGTACTTC.